This TCR beta chain was profiled in a study of cytomegalovirus exposure and HLA in healthy donors. Study overall: An analysis done earlier identified 120 million or so unique TCR beta sequences from 200 million or so T cells.

This PCR relied on a set of 60 Vbeta primers and 13 Jbeta primers. Sequencing used immunoSEQ multiplex PCR; TCRdb keeps in-frame clones, though not all of them. The profile shows approximately 220,000 clones, around 80% of them singletons. The sample holds a few counts of this clone. There are 15 residues in the CDR3. V was cut by 3 bases and J by 3 bases, with 13 bases left in between. CDR1 and CDR2 from the germline V gene are LNHNV and YYDKDF (reference sequence). This clonotype was sampled from a man between 18 and 29 years old in good health and CMV-seronegative. The chain couples TRBV15 to TRBJ2-3; tentative D call: TRBD2 (5 bases). Sample: PBMCs. CDR3 protein: CATSRRVPPTDTQYF. The DNA of the CDR3 is TGTGCCACCAGCAGGAGGGTCCCTCCGACAGATACGCAGTATTTT.